This T cell receptor beta chain was identified during a study of T cells in Graves' hyperthyroidism and ophthalmopathy. The overall study: It was at initial diagnosis, before any treatment, that peripheral blood was collected.

The source material, RNA transcripts, was used to amplify TCR beta CDR3 regions. HTBI primers drove first-round RT-PCR of the TCR CDR3. A single record per CDR3 protein comes from TCRdb applying MiXCR to the multiplex PCR reads. The sample lists 450,000 to 650,000 distinct CDR3 sequences, 17% occurring once. This clonotype occurred a few times. The germline gives CDR1 SGHTS, CDR2 YDEGEE. Trimming pared 6 bases from V and 1 base from J, leaving 16 bases between. CDR3 size: 15 residues. Inclusion characteristics of ophthalmopathy patients comprised a Clinical Activity Score of at least 3, a NOSPECS grade of at least 4, and duration under 3 months. Exclusion of a patient resulted from uncontrolled infection, other autoimmune disease, pregnancy or lactation.

The receptor comes from a woman aged 18-30 years with Graves' ophthalmopathy. This chain uses TRBV5-8 with TRBJ2-5; the D gene is possibly TRBD1 (5 bases). Sequencing was done on a sample of blood. Here the CDR3 reads CASNRGFMGQETQYF. DNA for the CDR3: TGTGCCAGCAATAGGGGTTTTATGGGCCAAGAGACCCAGTACTTC.